These 19 T cell receptor beta chains were sequenced from one sample in a study of regulatory T cells in long-lasting Graves disease (dated by TCRdb to the early 2020s). Taken with the paper, the label for time point translates to: newly diagnosed GD, antithyroid drugs for less than 3 months. RNA was extracted from PBMCs in TRIzol for both TCR sequencing and RNA sequencing. Receptor amplification or capture employed multiplex PCR. For sequencing, an Illumina HiSeq 4000 was employed. TCR beta libraries were built with iRepertoire HTBI primers and Arm-PCR amplification of CDR3 regions. The raw public reads went through TCRdb reprocessing: fastp at Q25, MiXCR clone calling, in-frame beta chains kept. All rows with the same CDR3 protein become a single entry with the most common DNA and genes. Present in this sample are 250,000 or so distinct CDR3 sequences, over 20% of which were seen just once. Around 14% of the sample rests with the top ten.

The sample in question was peripheral blood mononuclear cells (PBMCs), obtained at new diagnosis, from a patient treated with antithyroid drugs. All receptors derive from a female donor with Graves disease.

This clonotype was seen repeatedly, ten times or more. The CDR3, as DNA: TGTGCCAGCAGCTTCGGCCGGATAGCGGGAGGGGCCGGGGAGCTGTTTTTT. Residues: CASSFGRIAGGAGELFF. The V call is TRBV7-2, the J call TRBJ2-2, with TRBD2 matching over 11 bases. The J segment lost 6 bases and the V segment lost 3 bases, leaving 9 bases of the junction unmatched. Per germline, CDR1 SGHTA and CDR2 FQGNSA. The CDR3 is 17 residues long.

Worth noting for this clonotype: A read error likely explains this, since a far larger clone differs by one base. The chain links TRBV11-1 to TRBJ1-2; D unclear. The CDR3 covers 15 residues. The germline gives CDR1 SGHAT, CDR2 FQDESV (reference sequence). The V gene lost 5 bases and the J gene lost 2 bases, with 15 bases spanning the gap. The CDR3 spells CASSVSRASNYGYTF. CDR3 nucleotides: TGTGCCAGCAGCGTAAGTCGGGCGTCCAACTATGGCTACACCTTC.

Ten or more counts support this clonotype. The rearrangement links TRBV7-3 to TRBJ2-1, with 11 nucleotides matching TRBD2. The germline V gene has CDR1 SGHTA and CDR2 FQGTGA. V dropped 5 bases and J dropped 9; count of bases not matched to a gene: 9. The length of the CDR3 is 15 residues. The DNA for the CDR3 is TGTGCCAGCAGCAATCGACTAGCGGGGAGTAGTGAGCAGTTCTTC. Translated: CASSNRLAGSSEQFF.

In the case of this clonotype: A read error may explain this, as a much larger clone is one base away. The rearrangement uses TRBV7-2 and TRBJ2-6, with D tentatively TRBD1 (7 bases). The CDR3 length is 20 residues. Looked up from germline, CDR1 is SGHTA and CDR2 is FQGNSA. Written as DNA, the CDR3 is TGTGCCAGCAGCTCCCGACAGGGAGGTGTGGGGAACTCTGGGGCCGACGTCCTGACTTTC. As protein: CASSSRQGGVGNSGADVLTF.

Many counts were recorded for this clonotype. This chain links TRBV2 with TRBJ2-5; TRBD2 aligns across 8 bases. CDR3 size: 15 residues. Germline V gene sequence: CDR1 SNHLY, CDR2 FYNNEI. The V and J ends lost 6 bases and 7 bases, in that order; junction bases with no gene match: 13. The CDR3 spells CASRISGTDLGTQYF. CDR3 sequence (DNA): TGTGCCAGCAGGATTAGCGGGACCGATCTAGGGACCCAGTACTTC.

This clonotype was detected once. J is TRBJ2-1 and V is TRBV15, with 8 bases lining up with TRBD2. The V and J ends lost 3 bases and 0 bases, in that order; junction bases with no gene match: 7. Germline loops: CDR1 LNHNV, CDR2 YYDKDF (reference sequence). The CDR3 is 17 amino acids. CDR3 bases: TGTGCCACCAGCAGGACGACTAGCGTGAGCTCCTACAATGAGCAGTTCTTC. Protein: CATSRTTSVSSYNEQFF.

This clonotype was recorded at least ten times. This chain links TRBV10-3 with TRBJ1-2, with 12 positions matching TRBD1. Germline CDR1 and CDR2: ENHRY and SYGVKD. The junction had 9 bases not matched to a gene; V was cut back by 3 bases and J by 7 bases. This CDR3 region has 16 residues. In DNA form, the CDR3 reads TGTGCCATCAGTGAACCCGGGACAGGGGGCGCAACTGGCTACACCTTC. Its translation: CAISEPGTGGATGYTF.

The chain couples TRBV11-3 to TRBJ2-3, with 9 bases aligning to TRBD2. The CDR3 consists of 15 residues. Losses at the gene ends were 3 bases for V and 4 bases for J; bases not matched to a gene: 5. Germline CDR1 and CDR2: SGHNT and YENEEA. The DNA for the CDR3 is TGTGCCAGCAGCTTTCTTAGCGGGGGATCAGATACGCAGTATTTT. Translation: CASSFLSGGSDTQYF.

This clonotype has only one observation. This sequence may be a read error, since a much larger clone differs from it by one base. The chain links TRBV29-1 to TRBJ2-5, with 10 bases matching TRBD2. The germline V gene encodes CDR1 SQVTM and CDR2 ANQGSEA. The J segment lost 11 bases and the V segment lost 7 bases, leaving 16 bases of the junction unmatched. The CDR3 covers 14 residues. The CDR3 DNA reads as TGCAGCGCCCCGAGGACTAGCGGTTACAATGAGCAGTACTTC. Protein: CSAPRTSGYNEQYF.

There are many counts of this clonotype. This chain joins TRBV19 and TRBJ1-5, with D maybe TRBD1 (5 bases). This CDR3 is 16 amino acids long. Germline V gene sequence: CDR1 LNHDA, CDR2 SQIVND (reference sequence). V lost 1 base and J lost 4, with 14 bases in between. In DNA, the CDR3 is TGTGCCAGTAGTATAGCCCGGGACGGGAGGAATCAGCCCCAGCATTTT. This sequence encodes CASSIARDGRNQPQHF.

In its sample, this clonotype was seen many times. The gene calls are TRBV6-2 or TRBV6-3 and TRBJ2-5; D unresolved. Germline loops: CDR1 MNHEY, CDR2 SVGEGT. CDR3 length equals 13 residues. With 5 bases removed from V and 5 bases from J, the gap between germline ends came to 12 bases. CDR3 loop: CASSLTVLETQYF. DNA of the CDR3: TGTGCCAGCAGTCTAACAGTTTTGGAGACCCAGTACTTC.

V gene TRBV9 combines with J gene TRBJ2-7, with 7 nucleotides matching TRBD1. Germline CDR1 SGDLS, CDR2 YYNGEE. The CDR3 is made up of 14 amino acids. The trim removed 4 bases at V and 2 bases at J, leaving 6 bases unmatched. The CDR3 here is CASSNNRGTYEQYF. CDR3 DNA sequence: TGTGCCAGCAGCAATAACAGGGGCACCTACGAGCAGTACTTC.

This clonotype has at least ten counts. The chain employs TRBV19 and TRBJ2-7, with TRBD1 as a possible D gene (6 bases). The CDR3 loop spans 14 amino acids. Trimming shortened V by 0 bases and J by 3 bases, and 9 bases separated the two germline ends. The germline CDR1 and CDR2 sequences are LNHDA and SQIVND (reference sequence). The CDR3 loop reads CASSIDLRGYEQYF. The CDR3 DNA reads as TGTGCCAGTAGTATAGATCTCAGGGGCTACGAGCAGTACTTC. Based on the CDR3 plus reference TRBV19 and TRBJ2-7, the full variable domain is DGGITQSPKYLFRKEGQNVTLSCEQNLNHDAMYWYRQDPGQGLRLIYYSQIVNDFQKGDIAEGYSVSREKKESFPLTVTSAQKNPTAFYLCASSIDLRGYEQYFGPGTRLTVT.

This clonotype was seen ten or more times. The chain has TRBV20-1 and TRBJ2-7; 13 nucleotides line up with TRBD2. Losses at the gene ends were 6 bases for V and 0 bases for J; bases not matched to a gene: 8. CDR3 length equals 16 residues. The germline V gene has CDR1 DFQATT and CDR2 SNEGSKA (reference sequence). The CDR3 here is CSAQGLAGTNSYEQYF. The CDR3 DNA follows: TGCAGTGCGCAGGGACTAGCGGGGACAAACTCCTACGAGCAGTACTTC.

This clonotype has a count of ten or more. The chain joins TRBV20-1 to TRBJ2-1, with no clear D. The CDR3 has 15 residues. V shed 7 bases and J shed 5 bases, with 21 bases lying between them. Germline V CDR1 and CDR2: DFQATT, SNEGSKA (reference sequence). The CDR3 DNA reads as TGCAGTGTTCCCTCAATCGGCCTGCTTGACAATGAGCAGTTCTTC. It specifies CSVPSIGLLDNEQFF.

The CDR3 loop reads CASSHGLPNSPLHF. For the CDR3, the DNA is TGTGCCAGCAGCCACGGACTTCCTAATTCACCCCTCCACTTT. The chain recombines TRBV7-3 with TRBJ1-6; D not resolved. The germline gives CDR1 SGHTA, CDR2 FQGTGA. This CDR3 has 14 residues. Deletions cut 5 bases from V and 6 bases from J, with 11 bases between.

As concerns this clonotype: This may come from a read error, since a much larger clone is one base off. V gene TRBV10-3 combines with J gene TRBJ1-2; possible D gene TRBD1, 5 bases. This CDR3 is 14 amino acids long. Germline V lookup: CDR1 ENHRY, CDR2 SYGVKD. V lost 4 bases to trimming and J lost 7 bases, with 16 bases between them. CDR3 amino acids: CAISGSERGGGYTF. CDR3 sequence (DNA): TGTGCCATCAGTGGGTCGGAAAGGGGCGGTGGCTACACCTTC.

This clonotype was observed many times. The chain carries TRBV2 and TRBJ2-1; TRBD2 agrees at 7 bases. Looked up from germline, CDR1 is SNHLY and CDR2 is FYNNEI. The trim removed 4 bases at V and 9 bases at J, leaving 0 bases unmatched. The CDR3 has 11 amino acids. CDR3 nucleotide sequence: TGTGCCAGCAGTGGGGAGGGTGAGCAGTTCTTC. It translates to CASSGEGEQFF.

This clonotype was recorded at least ten times. The genes are TRBV7-3 and TRBJ2-2; 7 bases are a match to TRBD1. Trimming at V came to 3 bases and at J to 6 bases, leaving 7 bases not matched to a gene. The V gene's germline CDR1 is SGHTA and CDR2 FQGTGA. This CDR3 has 15 amino acids. The CDR3 DNA reads TGTGCCAGCAGCTTGGGGACAGCCCTCCCCGGGGAGCTGTTTTTT. Amino acid sequence: CASSLGTALPGELFF.